Shown below are 9 T cell receptor beta chains from a single sample sequenced in a study of shared T cell receptors in the human thymus (dated by TCRdb to about 2021). The library was prepared using the immunoSEQ multiplex PCR assay. TCRdb took this table from immuneACCESS and kept in-frame rearrangements with V and J called. Such tables lack part of the clones; where checked against another copy, unresolved V genes explain under half of the gap, and the rest is unexplained. The table for this sample lists over 650,000 clones; 87% of them were counted only once. The top ten constitute 0.0094% of the sample. The same data also went into a second study, on human thymus T cells.

The specimen was thymocytes. The receptors here all came from a boy under two years old with a congenital heart defect. Donor details come from another sample of the same person, matched by shared clones.

The V and J genes are TRBV15 and TRBJ2-5; D not resolved. There are 14 residues in the CDR3. Trimming cost V 3 bases and J 1 base, with 9 bases left between them. CDR1 is LNHNV and CDR2 is YYDKDF in the germline V gene (reference sequence). CDR3 protein: CATSRLAVQETQYF. The CDR3 DNA is TGTGCCACCAGCAGGTTGGCGGTCCAAGAGACCCAGTACTTC. The whole variable domain, filled in from reference TRBV15 and TRBJ2-5, reads DAMVIQNPRYQVTQFGKPVTLSCSQTLNHNVMYWYQQKSSQAPKLLFHYYDKDFNNEADTPDNFQSRRPNTSFCFLDIRSPGLGDTAMYLCATSRLAVQETQYFGPGTRLLVL.

This rearrangement joins TRBV15 to TRBJ1-1, with D unresolved. V was shortened by 1 base and J by 4 bases, with 10 bases between the two germline ends. The CDR3 is made up of 14 amino acids. From germline, CDR1 is LNHNV and CDR2 YYDKDF (reference sequence). The CDR3 bases are TGTGCCACCAGCAGAGCCCGGTTCGGCACTGAAGCTTTCTTT. It translates to CATSRARFGTEAFF.

The chain employs TRBV7-3 and TRBJ1-2, with D tentatively TRBD1 (5 bases). The CDR3 spans 12 residues. Germline V CDR1 and CDR2: SGHTA, FQGTGA. Trimming pared 5 bases from V and 7 bases from J, leaving 11 bases between. CDR3 sequence reads: CASSQGGAGYTF. The CDR3 bases are TGTGCCAGCAGCCAAGGCGGGGCTGGCTACACCTTC.

This chain connects TRBV30 to TRBJ1-5, with D maybe TRBD1 (6 bases). The CDR3 extends over 13 amino acids. V lost 2 bases to trimming and J lost 5 bases, with 10 bases between them. The V gene's germline CDR1 is GTSNPN and CDR2 SVGIG (reference sequence). The CDR3 DNA sequence: TGTGCCTGGAGTCCTCCAGGGGATCAGCCCCAGCATTTT. Its protein product is CAWSPPGDQPQHF.

As regards this clone: The junction and the germline gene differ at one end; a read error may be behind it. This chain links TRBV19 with TRBJ2-1; weak D call: TRBD2 (5 bases). Germline V gives CDR1 LNHDA, CDR2 SQIVND (reference sequence). This CDR3 is 17 amino acids long. DNA of the CDR3: TGTGCCAGTAGTACCAGACTAAGCGTAGCTCCCTATAATGAGCAGTTCTTC. This encodes CASSTRLSVAPYNEQFF.

This chain connects TRBV7-8 to TRBJ1-5; 8 bases match TRBD1. Trimming at V came to 4 bases and at J to 2 bases, leaving 16 bases not matched to a gene. The CDR3 loop spans 19 amino acids. The germline V gene encodes CDR1 SGHVS and CDR2 FQNEAQ. The CDR3 bases are TGTGCCAGCAGCTCCCCCCCGAGGGCGACAGGGGTGGGCAATCAGCCCCAGCATTTT. Protein: CASSSPPRATGVGNQPQHF.

The J gene is TRBJ2-7, the V gene TRBV10-3; perhaps TRBD1 as D (6 bases). The germline V gene has CDR1 ENHRY and CDR2 SYGVKD. This CDR3 region has 14 residues. V was shortened by 6 bases and J by 7 bases, with 19 bases between the two germline ends. The CDR3 is CAISGADSRIEQYF. DNA of the CDR3: TGTGCCATCAGCGGCGCGGACAGTAGGATTGAGCAGTACTTC.

This chain links TRBV6-5 with TRBJ1-4, with D tentatively TRBD1 (6 bases). V was shortened by 11 bases and J by 5 bases, with 12 bases between the two germline ends. Germline V gene lookup returns CDR1 MNHEY and CDR2 SVGAGI. There are 12 residues in the CDR3. This CDR3 is CAAGQLNEKLFF. The CDR3, as DNA: TGTGCCGCAGGACAGTTAAATGAAAAACTGTTTTTT.

V is TRBV5-1 and J is TRBJ2-2; D might be TRBD1 (5 bases). CDR3 length: 16 residues. Trimming removed 1 base from V and 4 bases from J, with 14 bases in between. The germline CDR1 and CDR2 sequences are SGHRS and YFSETQ. The CDR3 sequence is CASSLTINDSTGELFF. CDR3 coding DNA: TGCGCCAGCAGCTTGACCATCAACGACAGCACCGGGGAGCTGTTTTTT.